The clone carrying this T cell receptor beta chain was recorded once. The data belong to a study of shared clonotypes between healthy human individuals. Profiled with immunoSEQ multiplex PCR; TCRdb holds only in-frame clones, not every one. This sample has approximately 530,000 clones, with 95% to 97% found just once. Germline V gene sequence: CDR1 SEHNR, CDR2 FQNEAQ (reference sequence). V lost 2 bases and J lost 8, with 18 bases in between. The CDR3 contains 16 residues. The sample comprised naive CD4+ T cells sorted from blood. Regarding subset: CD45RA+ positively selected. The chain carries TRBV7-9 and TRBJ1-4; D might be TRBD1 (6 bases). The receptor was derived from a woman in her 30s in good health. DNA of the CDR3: TGTGCCAGCAGCTTACAGGGGTCACTGCGGGAGGAAAAACTGTTTTTT. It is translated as CASSLQGSLREEKLFF.